This T cell receptor (beta chain) derives from a study of T cells in Graves' hyperthyroidism and ophthalmopathy. Findings and caveats of the study: Blood samples included most of the expanded thyroid clonotypes exceeding 0.001. It was a median 6.5 months before onset that the model predicted ophthalmopathy.

Amplification targeted TCR beta CDR3 regions from RNA transcripts. The primer set for the first-round RT-PCR of the TCR CDR3 was HTBI. MiXCR was run by TCRdb on the multiplex PCR reads, yielding one entry per CDR3 protein. The repertoire has about 280,000 distinct CDR3 sequences, less than 30% of them found once; the top ten carry about 30%. This clonotype was seen only a few times. Antigen: not known. The V gene end was trimmed by 2 bases and the J gene end by 0 bases; junction bases not matched to a gene: 2. CDR1 is LGHNA, CDR2 YSLEER, per germline. This CDR3 contains 16 residues. This rearrangement joins TRBV4-3 to TRBJ2-2, with 8 bases fitting TRBD1. The material sequenced was blood. The TCR comes from a man aged 35 to 55 with Graves' hyperthyroidism that later progressed to Graves' ophthalmopathy. This chain's CDR3 is CASSQRQGSNTGELFF. The CDR3 DNA reads as TGCGCCAGCAGCCAAAGACAGGGGTCGAACACCGGGGAGCTGTTTTTT.